This TCR beta chain appears in the sequencing data of a study of blood T cell repertoires in COVID-19. On the study more broadly: The United States, Italy and Spain were the sources of the acute and convalescent COVID-19 samples.

In the original processing: By means of reference gene primer amplification, nucleated cell counts were estimated. This table comes from immunoSEQ multiplex PCR, and its TCRdb copy is limited to in-frame clones, with some not included. V and J calls and clone size are as listed in that table; D and trimming were resolved from the DNA. The top ten clones hold over 3.5% of a sample with under 200,000 clones, about 86% of them seen once. About this clone: Other nucleotide sequences from this sample produce the same CDR3.

The sample comprised peripheral blood. The TCR was taken from a man aged 18-30 years with active or convalescent COVID-19.

The CDR3, as DNA: TGTGCCAGCAGCCTGGGGGCCACTGAAGCTTTCTTT. Translated, it gives CASSLGATEAFF. V is TRBV11-2 and J is TRBJ1-1, with D perhaps TRBD1 (6 bases). The CDR3 loop spans 12 amino acids. CDR1 SGHAT and CDR2 FQNNGV come from the germline V gene. V was clipped by 5 bases and J by 4 bases, with 8 bases between them.